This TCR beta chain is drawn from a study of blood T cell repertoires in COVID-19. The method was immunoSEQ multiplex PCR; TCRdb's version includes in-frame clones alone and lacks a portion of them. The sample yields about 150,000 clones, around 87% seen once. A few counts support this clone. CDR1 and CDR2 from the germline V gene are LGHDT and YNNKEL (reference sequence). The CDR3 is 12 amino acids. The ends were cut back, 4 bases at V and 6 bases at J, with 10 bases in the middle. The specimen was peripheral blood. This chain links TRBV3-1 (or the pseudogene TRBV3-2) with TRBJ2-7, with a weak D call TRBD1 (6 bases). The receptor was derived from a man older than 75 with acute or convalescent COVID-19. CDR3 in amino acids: CASSRQVGEQYF. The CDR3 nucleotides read TGTGCCAGCAGCCGACAGGTGGGCGAGCAGTACTTC.